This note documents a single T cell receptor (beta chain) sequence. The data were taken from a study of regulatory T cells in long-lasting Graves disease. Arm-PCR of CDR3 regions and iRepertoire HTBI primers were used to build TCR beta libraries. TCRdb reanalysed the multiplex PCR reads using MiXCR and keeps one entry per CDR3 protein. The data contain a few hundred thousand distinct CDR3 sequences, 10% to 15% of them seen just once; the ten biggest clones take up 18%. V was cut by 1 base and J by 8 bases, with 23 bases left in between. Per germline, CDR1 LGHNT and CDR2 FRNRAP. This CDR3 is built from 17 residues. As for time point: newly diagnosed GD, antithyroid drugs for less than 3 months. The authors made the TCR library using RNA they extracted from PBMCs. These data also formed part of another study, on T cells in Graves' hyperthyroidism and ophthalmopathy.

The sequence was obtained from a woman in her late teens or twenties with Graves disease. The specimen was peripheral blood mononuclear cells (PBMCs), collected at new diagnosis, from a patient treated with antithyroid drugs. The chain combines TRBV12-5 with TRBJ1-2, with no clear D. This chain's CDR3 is CASGLALYPKRAYGYTF. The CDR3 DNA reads TGTGCTAGTGGTTTGGCCCTGTACCCGAAAAGGGCCTACGGCTACACCTTC.